The 22 T cell receptor beta chains below were found in one sample sequenced in a study of blood T cell repertoires in COVID-19. Sequencing used immunoSEQ multiplex PCR; TCRdb keeps in-frame clones, though not all of them. This repertoire shows 90,000 to 100,000 clones, approximately 80% found once; its top ten account for around 4.1%. Sequenced: peripheral blood. The receptors originated from a man in his 60s with acute or convalescent COVID-19.

The chain recombines TRBV30 with TRBJ1-5, with D tentatively TRBD1 (6 bases). Germline-derived CDR1 and CDR2 are GTSNPN and SVGIG (reference sequence). This CDR3 region has 15 residues. V lost 0 bases and J lost 4, with 13 bases in between. The CDR3 DNA reads TGTGCCTGGAGTGTCCTTTTAGGGGGTAATCAGCCCCAGCATTTT. This translates into CAWSVLLGGNQPQHF.

This clone was counted once. The chain has TRBV19 and TRBJ1-1, with 7 positions matching TRBD1. With V trimmed by 8 bases and J by 0 bases, 3 bases remained unmatched. The germline gives CDR1 LNHDA, CDR2 SQIVND (reference sequence). The CDR3 has 13 residues. The CDR3, as DNA: TGTGCCAGTCAGGGACAGATGAACACTGAAGCTTTCTTT. This gives the protein CASQGQMNTEAFF.

This clone was detected only a few times. The V call is TRBV10-1, the J call TRBJ2-2; no clear D. The CDR3 totals 14 residues. The V end lost 5 bases, the J end lost 1 base, and 8 bases lay between the germline ends. Looked up from germline, CDR1 is WNHNN and CDR2 is SYGVQD (reference sequence). The CDR3 DNA is TGCGCCAGCAGTCCTGACTTGAACACCGGGGAGCTGTTTTTT. It yields the protein CASSPDLNTGELFF.

The chain links TRBV18 to TRBJ2-5, with 8 bases lining up with TRBD1. The CDR3 is 16 residues long. The germline gives CDR1 KGHSH, CDR2 LQKENI. Trimming cost V 5 bases and J 4 bases; bases outside gene matches: 12. CDR3 coding DNA: TGTGCCAGCTCAACCACCGATCCAGGGGGCGGAGAGACCCAGTACTTC. Translated: CASSTTDPGGGETQYF. The complete variable domain, with remaining parts taken from reference TRBV18 and TRBJ2-5, reads NAGVMQNPRHLVRRRGQEARLRCSPMKGHSHVYWYRQLPEEGLKFMVYLQKENIIDESGMPKERFSAEFPKEGPSILRIQQVVRGDSAAYFCASSTTDPGGGETQYFGPGTRLLVL.

The CDR3 reads CASSVAGGGYNEQFF. The CDR3, as DNA: TGTGCCAGCAGCGTAGCAGGGGGCGGCTACAATGAGCAGTTCTTC. The gene calls are TRBV9 and TRBJ2-1; TRBD1 agrees at 8 bases. The V gene's germline CDR1 is SGDLS and CDR2 YYNGEE. CDR3 length: 15 residues. Unmatched junction bases numbered 2, after V lost 0 bases and J lost 3 bases.

This chain connects TRBV19 to TRBJ1-2; 10 positions match TRBD1. Trimming removed 4 bases from V and 2 bases from J; junction bases left unmatched: 1. Germline lookup yields CDR1 LNHDA and CDR2 SQIVND (reference sequence). The CDR3 has 14 residues. CDR3 bases: TGTGCCAGTAGTAGGGACAGGGGAAACTATGGCTACACCTTC. As protein: CASSRDRGNYGYTF.

The V call is TRBV4-1, the J call TRBJ1-2; 8 bases match TRBD1. J was trimmed by 4 bases and V by 1 base; bases with no gene match: 5. Germline V lookup: CDR1 MGHRA, CDR2 YSYEKL. The CDR3 is 15 amino acids. The CDR3 DNA reads as TGCGCCAGCAGCCAAGTACAGGGGGTAGGCTATGGCTACACCTTC. Encoded protein: CASSQVQGVGYGYTF.

This rearrangement joins TRBV3-1 (or the pseudogene TRBV3-2) to TRBJ2-1; 7 bases align to TRBD2. The CDR3 has 14 residues. CDR1 is LGHDT and CDR2 is YNNKEL in the germline V gene (reference sequence). Trimming removed 4 bases from V and 9 bases from J; junction bases left unmatched: 9. This chain's CDR3 is CASSRTPPGGEQFF. The CDR3 DNA reads as TGTGCCAGCAGCCGTACCCCGCCGGGGGGTGAGCAGTTCTTC.

The V and J genes are TRBV4-1 and TRBJ2-1; TRBD1 matches at 7 bases. The trim removed 7 bases at V and 1 base at J, leaving 7 bases unmatched. The germline gives CDR1 MGHRA, CDR2 YSYEKL. The CDR3 has 15 residues. CDR3 bases: TGCGCCAGCAACGTTCAGGGGGATTCCTACAATGAGCAGTTCTTC. Translating it yields CASNVQGDSYNEQFF.

The genes are TRBV15 and TRBJ2-3, with D unresolved. CDR1 is LNHNV, CDR2 YYDKDF, per germline (reference sequence). V gave up 1 base and J gave up 1 base, with 9 bases separating them. The CDR3 contains 15 residues. The CDR3 nucleotides are TGTGCCACCAGCAGAGCTCCGGCGGGCACAGATACGCAGTATTTT. Translation gives CATSRAPAGTDTQYF. Complete variable domain (other parts from reference TRBV15 and TRBJ2-3): DAMVIQNPRYQVTQFGKPVTLSCSQTLNHNVMYWYQQKSSQAPKLLFHYYDKDFNNEADTPDNFQSRRPNTSFCFLDIRSPGLGDTAMYLCATSRAPAGTDTQYFGPGTRLTVL.

The chain joins TRBV6-5 to TRBJ1-4, with D perhaps matching TRBD1 (6 bases). This CDR3 has 15 amino acids. Germline CDR1 and CDR2: MNHEY and SVGAGI. The V end lost 9 bases, the J end lost 7 bases, and 21 bases lay between the germline ends. CDR3 amino acids: CASQGRQGKSEKLFF. As DNA, the CDR3 is TGTGCCAGTCAGGGGCGGCAGGGCAAGAGTGAAAAACTGTTTTTT.

The V and J genes are TRBV9 and TRBJ1-3; 8 bases align to TRBD1. The CDR3 loop spans 14 amino acids. CDR1 and CDR2 (germline): SGDLS, YYNGEE. The V and J ends lost 8 bases and 0 bases, in that order; junction bases with no gene match: 4. Written as DNA, the CDR3 is TGTGCCAGTGGGACAGGTTTCTCTGGAAACACCATATATTTT. This codes for CASGTGFSGNTIYF. Based on the CDR3 plus reference TRBV9 and TRBJ1-3, the full variable domain is DSGVTQTPKHLITATGQRVTLRCSPRSGDLSVYWYQQSLDQGLQFLIQYYNGEERAKGNILERFSAQQFPDLHSELNLSSLELGDSALYFCASGTGFSGNTIYFGEGSWLTVV.

V gene TRBV19 combines with J gene TRBJ1-5; 9 nucleotides align to TRBD1. Germline loops: CDR1 LNHDA, CDR2 SQIVND (reference sequence). The CDR3 is made up of 15 amino acids. The trim removed 5 bases at V and 1 base at J, leaving 3 bases unmatched. The CDR3 DNA reads TGTGCCAGTAGTGACAGGGGGTTAAGCAATCAGCCCCAGCATTTT. As protein: CASSDRGLSNQPQHF.

The rearrangement links TRBV7-9 to TRBJ1-1, with D possibly matching TRBD1 (6 bases). V was shortened by 6 bases and J by 11 bases, with 19 bases between the two germline ends. The V gene's germline CDR1 is SEHNR and CDR2 FQNEAQ (reference sequence). CDR3 length equals 13 residues. In DNA, the CDR3 is TGTGCCAGCAGTTTCCCTGTCCCGAGGGGGGCTTTCTTT. Amino acid sequence: CASSFPVPRGAFF. Full variable domain (remainder filled in from reference TRBV7-9 and TRBJ1-1): DTGVSQNPRHKITKRGQNVTFRCDPISEHNRLYWYRQTLGQGPEFLTYFQNEAQLEKSRLLSDRFSAERPKGSFSTLEIQRTEQGDSAMYLCASSFPVPRGAFFGQGTRLTVV.

V gene TRBV18 combines with J gene TRBJ1-1, with D possibly being TRBD1 (5 bases). The V end lost 5 bases, the J end lost 7 bases, and 14 bases lay between the germline ends. In germline, CDR1 is KGHSH, CDR2 LQKENI. This CDR3 has 13 amino acids. The CDR3 sequence: CASSTGPRVEAFF. The CDR3 nucleotides read TGTGCCAGCTCAACCGGGCCCAGGGTTGAAGCTTTCTTT.

This clone was recorded at least ten times. The V gene is TRBV6-1, the J gene TRBJ2-7, with TRBD2 matching over 9 bases. The CDR3 covers 15 residues. Germline CDR1 MNHNS, CDR2 SASEGT. V was pared by 1 base and J by 2 bases, with 3 bases of the junction left unmatched. The CDR3 reads CASSEGLAGPYEQYV. CDR3 nucleotides: TGTGCCAGCAGTGAAGGGCTAGCGGGACCCTACGAGCAGTACGTC.

The genes are TRBV5-4 and TRBJ2-3; 14 nucleotides align to TRBD2. The ends lost 0 bases at V and 4 bases at J; junction bases unmatched: 4. There are 17 residues in the CDR3. Germline V lookup: CDR1 SGHNT, CDR2 YYREEE (reference sequence). Written as DNA, the CDR3 is TGTGCCAGCAGCTTGGCCAAGACTAGCGGGGGGGCAGATACGCAGTATTTT. This translates into CASSLAKTSGGADTQYF.

This chain's CDR3 is CAWSHSGGSYGYTF. The CDR3 DNA reads TGTGCCTGGAGTCACTCGGGGGGAAGCTATGGCTACACCTTC. The chain uses TRBV30 and TRBJ1-2, with D tentatively TRBD1 (5 bases). Trimming pared 2 bases from V and 4 bases from J, leaving 14 bases between. The germline V gene has CDR1 GTSNPN and CDR2 SVGIG (reference sequence). This CDR3 is built from 14 residues.

The chain joins TRBV7-2 to TRBJ1-1; D might be TRBD1 (5 bases). There are 16 residues in the CDR3. The germline gives CDR1 SGHTA, CDR2 FQGNSA. Trimming pared 4 bases from V and 7 bases from J, leaving 22 bases between. Here the CDR3 DNA reads TGTGCCAGCAGCTCCTTTTCGACAGCCCGTTCCGGTGAAGCTTTCTTT. This gives the protein CASSSFSTARSGEAFF. The full variable domain, completed using reference TRBV7-2 and TRBJ1-1, is GAGVSQSPSNKVTEKGKDVELRCDPISGHTALYWYRQSLGQGLEFLIYFQGNSAPDKSGLPSDRFSAERTGGSVSTLTIQRTQQEDSAVYLCASSSFSTARSGEAFFGQGTRLTVV.

V usage is TRBV6-5 and J usage is TRBJ1-1, with unresolved D. Trimming took off 8 bases at V and 1 base at J, with 11 bases between the two ends. This CDR3 is 13 amino acids long. The germline V gene encodes CDR1 MNHEY and CDR2 SVGAGI. CDR3 sequence reads: CASALLGNTEAFF. The CDR3, as DNA: TGTGCCAGCGCCTTGCTAGGGAACACTGAAGCTTTCTTT.

The chain employs TRBV25-1 and TRBJ1-1; D perhaps matches TRBD1 (5 bases). The CDR3 extends over 13 amino acids. CDR1 is MGHDK and CDR2 is SYGVNS in the germline V gene. V lost 4 bases to trimming and J lost 1 base, with 7 bases between them. The CDR3 DNA follows: TGTGCCAGCAGTGCCCAGGGGAACACTGAAGCTTTCTTT. This gives the protein CASSAQGNTEAFF.

The V and J genes are TRBV12-3 or TRBV12-4 and TRBJ1-2, with 8 nucleotides matching TRBD1. There are 13 residues in the CDR3. J lost 6 bases, V lost 6 bases, and 6 bases had no gene match. CDR3 amino acids: CASRNTGGHGYTF. CDR3 nucleotides: TGTGCCAGCAGAAATACAGGGGGTCATGGCTACACCTTC.